Described below is a single T cell receptor beta chain sequence and its context. What antigen it recognizes has not been identified. It has no much larger one-base neighbor in the sample; base qualities were not kept. The donors were healthy, HIV-negative adults who had no recently reported acute infections or vaccinations. Every donor was a Caucasian adult living in Nashville, Tennessee, USA. Magnetic negative selection was used to enrich CD4+ T cells, after which naive cells were positively selected on CD45RA and the negative fraction became the memory subset. After blood collection by leukapheresis, PBMCs were isolated using Ficoll-Histopaque density gradient centrifugation and then cryopreserved in the vapor phase of liquid nitrogen. Purity and quantity of every magnetically sorted T cell population were checked by analytical flow cytometry. Each sorted fraction had its genomic DNA isolated and then quantified by UV absorbance on a Nanodrop 2000c.

CDR1 and CDR2 are read off the germline V gene as MRHNA and SNTAGT. The CDR3 spans 13 residues, from the cysteine through the phenylalanine. The only DNA kept is the CDR3, 39 bases in frame from the first base. The junction carries 15 bases between V and J, which are trimmed by 5 bases and 9 bases respectively. The data are from a study of shared clonotypes between healthy human individuals (dated by TCRdb to the early 2020s). With regard to the full study: Three men and two women, aged 18 to 49 years, made up the cohort. For each donor, three plates each were used for CD4 naive and CD4 memory, two plates were used for CD8 naive, and one plate was used for CD8 memory. Blood TCR repertoires of several healthy adults were deeply sequenced to estimate repertoire size and the extent of clonotype sharing between individuals. To increase sequencing depth and limit assay-specific biases, TCR repertoire library preparation and sequencing were carried out by different laboratories using diverse techniques. Between about 0.9 and 8.9 billion PBMCs per donor were obtained by leukapheresis. Points the paper makes about the study in general: Only blood was sampled, and tissue TCR repertoires likely differ from those in blood. Compared with non-shared clonotypes, the clonotypes found in all four sorted-subset donors had higher generation probabilities. Pairwise subsampling indicated that sequencing depth was expected to affect the degree of clonotype sharing among donors. Because the study included only a small number of donors, the genetic and exposure-history diversity represented was limited. Across four donors, approximately 4.6% of naive CD4, 3.5% of naive CD8, 2% to 2.5% of memory CD4, and approximately 0.4% of memory CD8 clonotypes were shared. Estimated clonotype richness was generally larger for naive than for memory subsets. Even with the large sequencing depth, rarefaction of the sorted-subset datasets indicated that sequencing was incomplete.

Using the deep immunoSEQ assay, TCR CDR3 regions were amplified from genomic DNA by multiplex PCR. For each cell subset, the extracted genomic DNA was distributed evenly across all wells of several immunoSEQ 96-well plates, and each plate served as one replicate. For sorted subsets, around 200 ng genomic DNA, equal to some 28,000 T cell genomes, was loaded into each replicate PCR. Purified libraries were measured with a Qubit 3.0 fluorometer, size-checked on a Bioanalyzer 2100, and measured again with the KAPA Library Quantification kit. Each immunoSEQ 96-well plate was sequenced on its own single-read 150-cycle Illumina NextSeq 550 flow cell. The authors' analysis ran thus. The immunoSEQ output contained only junctional sequences without quality scores, so filtering could not match that applied to full-length reads. To assign V/J genes and CDR3, sequences were annotated against IMGT germline references using PyIR, a Python wrapper for IgBLAST v1.9. Reads were filtered out if the reads had weak V/J assignments (E-value above 1e-6), no CDR3, stop codons, out-of-frame junctions, or ambiguous translated residues. A V3J clonotype was defined by an identical inferred V gene, J gene, and CDR3 amino acid sequence. Percentage overlap between repertoires was calculated by dividing the number of shared unique clonotypes by the size of the smaller repertoire. Three approaches were used to assess repertoire richness: RTK rarefaction, the Chao1 estimator, and Recon v2.1 estimates of unobserved clonotypes. Generation probabilities for all TCRbeta clonotypes obtained by the gDNA method from a handful of donors were computed using OLGA. TCRdb re-hosts the immuneACCESS table, in-frame sequences only. Its copies lack some clones; in the studies checked, an unresolved V gene accounts for under half of them, and the cause for the rest is not known. The V and J calls and clone size were taken over from that table, and D and trimming were inferred from the DNA. For this sample the table gives over a million clones, of which roughly 96% were detected only once. The ten largest clones represent roughly 1.2% of the sample.

The clonotype originates from a man under 40 in good health. The V and J genes are TRBV6-4 and TRBJ2-3; the D gene cannot be resolved reliably. Input material: naive CD4+ T cells sorted from blood. The cell subset or site tag for this specimen amounts to: CD45RA+ positively selected. The CDR3 region has the sequence CASSKDPPRTQYF. Here is the DNA: TGTGCCAGCAGTAAAGACCCACCTAGAACGCAGTATTTT.